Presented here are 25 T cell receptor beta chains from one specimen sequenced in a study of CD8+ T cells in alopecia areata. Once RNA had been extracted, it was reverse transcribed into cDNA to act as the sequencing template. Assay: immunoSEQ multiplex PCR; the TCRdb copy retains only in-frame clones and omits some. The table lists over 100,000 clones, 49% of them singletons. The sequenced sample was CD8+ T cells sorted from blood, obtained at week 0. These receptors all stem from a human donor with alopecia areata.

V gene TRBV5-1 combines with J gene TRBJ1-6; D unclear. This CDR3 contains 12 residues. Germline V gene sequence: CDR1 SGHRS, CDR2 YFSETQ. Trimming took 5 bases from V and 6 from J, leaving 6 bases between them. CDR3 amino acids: CASRTFNSPLHF. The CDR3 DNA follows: TGCGCCAGCAGGACTTTTAATTCACCCCTCCACTTT.

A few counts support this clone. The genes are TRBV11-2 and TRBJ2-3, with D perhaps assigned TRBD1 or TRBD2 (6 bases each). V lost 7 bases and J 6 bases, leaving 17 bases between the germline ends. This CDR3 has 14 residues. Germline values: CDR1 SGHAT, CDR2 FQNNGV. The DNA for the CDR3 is TGTGCCAGCACCCACTGGGGGGCCGTGGATACGCAGTATTTT. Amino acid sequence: CASTHWGAVDTQYF.

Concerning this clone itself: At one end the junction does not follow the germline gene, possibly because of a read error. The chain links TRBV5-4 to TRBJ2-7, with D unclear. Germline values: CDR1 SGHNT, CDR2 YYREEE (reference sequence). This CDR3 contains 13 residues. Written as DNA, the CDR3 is TGCGCCAGCAGCCAAGCCTGGGCCTACGAGCAGTACTTC. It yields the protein CASSQAWAYEQYF.

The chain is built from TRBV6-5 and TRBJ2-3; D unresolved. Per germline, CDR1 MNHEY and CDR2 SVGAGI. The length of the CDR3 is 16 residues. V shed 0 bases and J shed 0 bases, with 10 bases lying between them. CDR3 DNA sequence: TGTGCCAGCAGTTACTCGAAAAGTGGTAGCACAGATACGCAGTATTTT. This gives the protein CASSYSKSGSTDTQYF.

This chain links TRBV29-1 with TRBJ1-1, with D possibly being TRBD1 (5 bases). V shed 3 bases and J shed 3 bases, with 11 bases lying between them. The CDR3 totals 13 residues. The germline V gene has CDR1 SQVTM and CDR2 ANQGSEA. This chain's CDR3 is CSVDKGTYTEAFF. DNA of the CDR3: TGCAGCGTTGACAAGGGGACCTACACTGAAGCTTTCTTT. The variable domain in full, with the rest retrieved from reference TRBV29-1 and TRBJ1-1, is SAVISQKPSRDICQRGTSLTIQCQVDSQVTMMFWYRQQPGQSLTLIATANQGSEATYESGFVIDKFPISRPNLTFSTLTVSNMSPEDSSIYLCSVDKGTYTEAFFGQGTRLTVV.

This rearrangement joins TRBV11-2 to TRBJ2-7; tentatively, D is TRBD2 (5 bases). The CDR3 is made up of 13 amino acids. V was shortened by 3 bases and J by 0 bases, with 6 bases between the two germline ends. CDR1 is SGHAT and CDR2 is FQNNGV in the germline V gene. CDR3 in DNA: TGTGCCAGCAGCTTGGGGAGCTCCTACGAGCAGTACTTC. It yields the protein CASSLGSSYEQYF.

The CDR3 DNA follows: TGTGCCATCAGCGAGGCACCGGGACAGGGGGCTTCACCCCTCCACTTT. It is translated as CAISEAPGQGASPLHF. The gene calls are TRBV10-3 and TRBJ1-6, with 12 bases lining up with TRBD1. The CDR3 covers 16 residues. CDR1 is ENHRY, CDR2 SYGVKD, per germline. After removal of 6 bases from V and 9 bases from J, the junction contained 9 bases not matched to a gene.

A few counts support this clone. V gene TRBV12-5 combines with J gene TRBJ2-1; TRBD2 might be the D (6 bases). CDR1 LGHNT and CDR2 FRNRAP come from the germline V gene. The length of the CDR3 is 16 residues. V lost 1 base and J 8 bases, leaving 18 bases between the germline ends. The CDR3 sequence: CASGLDGTVGWDEQFF. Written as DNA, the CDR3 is TGTGCTAGTGGTTTGGACGGGACTGTGGGATGGGATGAGCAGTTCTTC.

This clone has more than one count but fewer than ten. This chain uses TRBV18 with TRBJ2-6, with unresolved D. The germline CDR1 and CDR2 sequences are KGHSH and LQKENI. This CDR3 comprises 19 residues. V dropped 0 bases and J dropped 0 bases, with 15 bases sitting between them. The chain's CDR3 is CASSPPPVDRFSGANVLTF. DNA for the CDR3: TGTGCCAGCTCACCACCTCCCGTGGACCGTTTCTCTGGGGCCAACGTCCTGACTTTC.

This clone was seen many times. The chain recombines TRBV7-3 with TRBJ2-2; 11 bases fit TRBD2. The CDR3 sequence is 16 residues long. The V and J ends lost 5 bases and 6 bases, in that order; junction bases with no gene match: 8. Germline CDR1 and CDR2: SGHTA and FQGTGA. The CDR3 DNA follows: TGTGCCAGCAGCCCAGGGACTAGCGGTGCGTCCGGGGAGCTGTTTTTT. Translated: CASSPGTSGASGELFF.

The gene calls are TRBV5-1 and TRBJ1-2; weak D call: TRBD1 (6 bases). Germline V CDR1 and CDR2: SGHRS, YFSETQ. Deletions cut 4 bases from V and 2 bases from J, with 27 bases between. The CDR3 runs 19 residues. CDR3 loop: CASSPRPRGNRMENYGYTF. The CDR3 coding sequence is TGCGCCAGCAGCCCAAGGCCGAGGGGGAACAGAATGGAGAACTATGGCTACACCTTC.

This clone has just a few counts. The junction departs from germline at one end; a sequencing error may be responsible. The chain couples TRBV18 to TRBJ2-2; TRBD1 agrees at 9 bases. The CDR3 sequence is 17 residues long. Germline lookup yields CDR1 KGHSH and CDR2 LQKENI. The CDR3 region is CASSPPRGQGNIGELFF. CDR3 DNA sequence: TGTGCCAGCTCACCACCGAGGGGACAGGGTAACATCGGGGAGCTGTTTTTT.

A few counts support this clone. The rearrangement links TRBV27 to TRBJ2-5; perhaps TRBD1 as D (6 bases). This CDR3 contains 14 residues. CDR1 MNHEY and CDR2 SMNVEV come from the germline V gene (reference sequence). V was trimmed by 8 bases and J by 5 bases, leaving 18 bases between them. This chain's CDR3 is CASGLGGLYETQYF. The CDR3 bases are TGTGCCAGCGGCCTAGGGGGATTGTATGAGACCCAGTACTTC.

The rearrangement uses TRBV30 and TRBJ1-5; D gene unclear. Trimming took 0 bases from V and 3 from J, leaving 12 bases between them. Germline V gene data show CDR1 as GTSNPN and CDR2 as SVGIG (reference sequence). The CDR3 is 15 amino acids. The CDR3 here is CAWSVQGQPNQPQHF. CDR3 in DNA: TGTGCCTGGAGTGTTCAAGGGCAACCCAATCAGCCCCAGCATTTT.

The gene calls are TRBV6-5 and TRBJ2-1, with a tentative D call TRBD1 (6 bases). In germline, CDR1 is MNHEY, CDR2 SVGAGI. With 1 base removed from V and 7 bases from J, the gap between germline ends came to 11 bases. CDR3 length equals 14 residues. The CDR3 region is CASSYYRERNEQFF. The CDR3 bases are TGTGCCAGCAGTTACTACAGGGAAAGGAATGAGCAGTTCTTC.

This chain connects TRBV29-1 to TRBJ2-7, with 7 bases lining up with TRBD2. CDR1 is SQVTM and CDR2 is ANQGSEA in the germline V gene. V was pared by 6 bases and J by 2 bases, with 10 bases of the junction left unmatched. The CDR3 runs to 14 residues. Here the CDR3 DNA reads TGCAGCGTAGCCCTACCGGGACTACCCTACGAGCAGTACTTC. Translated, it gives CSVALPGLPYEQYF.

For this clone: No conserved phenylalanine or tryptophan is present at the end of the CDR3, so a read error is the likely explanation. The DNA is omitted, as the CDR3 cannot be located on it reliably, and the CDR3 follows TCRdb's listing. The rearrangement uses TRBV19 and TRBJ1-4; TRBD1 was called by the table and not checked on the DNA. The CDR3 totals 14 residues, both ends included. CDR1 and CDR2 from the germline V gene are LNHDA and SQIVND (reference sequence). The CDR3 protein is CASSIGETAFCRHT.

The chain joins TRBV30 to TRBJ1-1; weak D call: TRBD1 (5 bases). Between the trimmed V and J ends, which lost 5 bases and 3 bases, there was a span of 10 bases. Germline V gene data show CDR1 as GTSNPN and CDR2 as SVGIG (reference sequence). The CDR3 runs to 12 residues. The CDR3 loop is CAWLGGYTEAFF. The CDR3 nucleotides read TGTGCCTGGCTGGGGGGGTACACTGAAGCTTTCTTT.

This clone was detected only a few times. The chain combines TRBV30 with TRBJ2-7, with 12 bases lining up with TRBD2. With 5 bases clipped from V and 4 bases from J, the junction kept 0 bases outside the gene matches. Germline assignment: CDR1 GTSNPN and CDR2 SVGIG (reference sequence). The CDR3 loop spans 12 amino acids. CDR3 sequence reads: CAWGLAGYEQYF. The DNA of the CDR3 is TGTGCCTGGGGACTAGCGGGGTACGAGCAGTACTTC.

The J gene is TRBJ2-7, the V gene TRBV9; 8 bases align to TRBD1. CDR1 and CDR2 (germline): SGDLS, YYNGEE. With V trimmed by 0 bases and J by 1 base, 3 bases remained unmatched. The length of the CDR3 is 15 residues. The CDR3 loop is CASSVGGTGSYEQYF. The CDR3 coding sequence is TGTGCCAGCAGCGTAGGAGGGACAGGTTCCTACGAGCAGTACTTC.

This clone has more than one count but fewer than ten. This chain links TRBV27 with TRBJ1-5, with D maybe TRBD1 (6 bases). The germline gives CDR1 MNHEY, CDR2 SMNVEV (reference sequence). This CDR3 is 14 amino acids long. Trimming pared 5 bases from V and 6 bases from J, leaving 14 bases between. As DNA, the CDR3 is TGTGCCAGCAGTGACGGACAGCCGGTTCAGCCCCAGCATTTT. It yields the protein CASSDGQPVQPQHF.

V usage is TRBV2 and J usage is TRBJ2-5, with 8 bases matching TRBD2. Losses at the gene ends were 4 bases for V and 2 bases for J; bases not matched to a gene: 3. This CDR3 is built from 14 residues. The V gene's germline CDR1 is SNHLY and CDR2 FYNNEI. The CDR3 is CASSGGTRQETQYF. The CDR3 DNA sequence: TGTGCCAGCAGTGGGGGGACTAGACAAGAGACCCAGTACTTC.

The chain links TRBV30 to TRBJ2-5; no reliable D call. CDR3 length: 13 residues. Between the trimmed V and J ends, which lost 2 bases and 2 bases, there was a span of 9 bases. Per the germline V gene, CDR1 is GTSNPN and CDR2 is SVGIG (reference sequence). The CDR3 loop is CAWSPREQETQYF. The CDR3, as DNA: TGTGCCTGGAGTCCGAGAGAACAAGAGACCCAGTACTTC.

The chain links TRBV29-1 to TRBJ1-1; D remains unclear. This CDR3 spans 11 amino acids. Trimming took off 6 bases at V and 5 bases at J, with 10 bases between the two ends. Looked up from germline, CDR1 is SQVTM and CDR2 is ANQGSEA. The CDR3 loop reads CSVPAATEAFF. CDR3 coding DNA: TGCAGCGTCCCGGCCGCGACTGAAGCTTTCTTT. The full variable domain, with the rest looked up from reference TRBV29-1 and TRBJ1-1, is SAVISQKPSRDICQRGTSLTIQCQVDSQVTMMFWYRQQPGQSLTLIATANQGSEATYESGFVIDKFPISRPNLTFSTLTVSNMSPEDSSIYLCSVPAATEAFFGQGTRLTVV.

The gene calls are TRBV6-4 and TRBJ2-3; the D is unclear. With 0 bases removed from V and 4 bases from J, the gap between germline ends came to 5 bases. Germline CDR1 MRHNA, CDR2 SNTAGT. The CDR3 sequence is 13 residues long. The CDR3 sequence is CASSDSFSDTQYF. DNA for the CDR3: TGTGCCAGCAGTGACTCTTTCTCAGATACGCAGTATTTT.